This T cell receptor (beta chain) appears in the sequencing data of a study of T cells in Graves' hyperthyroidism and ophthalmopathy. At least 3 on the Clinical Activity Score was recorded for ophthalmopathy patients, who also had NOSPECS grade at least 4 and duration under 3 months. Clinical symptoms, serum thyroxine, TRAb, thyroid ultrasound and orbital computed tomography informed diagnoses. Regarding the study as a whole: The model predicted ophthalmopathy a median approximately 6 months before onset. A model built on 13 V-J features separated ophthalmopathy from stable hyperthyroidism.

There are many counts of this clonotype. Its matching antigen is unknown. RNA transcripts were the template for amplifying TCR beta CDR3 regions. HTBI primers were employed in a first-round RT-PCR of the TCR CDR3. TCRdb reprocessed the multiplex PCR reads with MiXCR, giving one entry per CDR3 protein. The sample contains 500,000 to 650,000 distinct CDR3 sequences, about 20% of which appear only once. Material: blood. The sequence derives from a man aged 35 to 55 with Graves' ophthalmopathy.

CDR3 in DNA: TGCAGTGCTACCGGGACAGGGGGAGAGACCCAGTACTTC. Its translation: CSATGTGGETQYF. The chain combines TRBV20-1 with TRBJ2-5; 11 nucleotides match TRBD1. Trimming cost V 4 bases and J 4 bases; bases outside gene matches: 2. The length of the CDR3 is 13 residues. The germline V gene encodes CDR1 DFQATT and CDR2 SNEGSKA (reference sequence).